This T cell receptor (delta chain) is drawn from a study of human gamma delta and Vdelta1 T cells (dated by TCRdb to 2016 to 2019). Regarding the study in general: The study investigated Delta One T cells, Vd1+ gamma-delta T cells, as cytotoxic effectors against acute myeloid leukemia.

Its CDR3 holds 21 amino acids, cysteine through phenylalanine. The CDR3 DNA has 63 bases and is translated from base 1. The germline V gene specifies TSWWSYY as CDR1 and QGS as CDR2. Libraries came from PCR. Sequencing was performed on an Illumina MiSeq. TCRdb called clones from the public reads with CATT, and repeated DNA sequences were later combined into one row. Across this sample there are approximately 6,300 delta-chain clones, with more than 9% seen only once. The ten largest account for roughly 13% of the sample. This clone was detected only a few times. What antigen it recognizes has not been identified. This is likely an artifact of a read error, given a far larger clone one base away.

Recombination connected TRDV1 to TRDJ1, with 12 junctional bases fitting TRDD3. This TCR was sampled from a human donor in good health. Sequences were obtained from naive CD27+ Vdelta1 gamma-delta T cells from blood. The base sequence is TGTGCTCCTGGGGTCCCTCAGACTGGGGGATACAACTTTTTAGGGCGCGATAAACTCATCTTT. Its protein reads: CAPGVPQTGGYNFLGRDKLIF.